Given below is one T cell receptor (beta chain) in context. Its antigen is undetermined. The V end was cut by 3 bases, the J end by 7 bases, with 6 bases between. The CDR3 is 11 residues long. CDR1 and CDR2 (germline): SGHTA, FQGNSA. MiXCR, applied by TCRdb to the reads, yields one record per CDR3 protein. The sample lists 150,000 to 200,000 distinct CDR3 sequences; under 30% were seen once. This specimen belongs to a study of T cell repertoires in cytomegalovirus infection. The study, taken as a whole, reports: Cumulative public TCR beta family frequency identified carriers of CMV plus the relevant HLA.

This receptor was identified in a human donor in good health (CMV status not recorded). Some clones in this sample may be carry-over from other donors' samples. Sequenced sample: PBMCs. The genes are TRBV7-2 and TRBJ1-2; D is unresolved. The CDR3 sequence: CASSFRGGYTF. The DNA of the CDR3 is TGTGCCAGCAGCTTCAGAGGTGGCTACACCTTC.